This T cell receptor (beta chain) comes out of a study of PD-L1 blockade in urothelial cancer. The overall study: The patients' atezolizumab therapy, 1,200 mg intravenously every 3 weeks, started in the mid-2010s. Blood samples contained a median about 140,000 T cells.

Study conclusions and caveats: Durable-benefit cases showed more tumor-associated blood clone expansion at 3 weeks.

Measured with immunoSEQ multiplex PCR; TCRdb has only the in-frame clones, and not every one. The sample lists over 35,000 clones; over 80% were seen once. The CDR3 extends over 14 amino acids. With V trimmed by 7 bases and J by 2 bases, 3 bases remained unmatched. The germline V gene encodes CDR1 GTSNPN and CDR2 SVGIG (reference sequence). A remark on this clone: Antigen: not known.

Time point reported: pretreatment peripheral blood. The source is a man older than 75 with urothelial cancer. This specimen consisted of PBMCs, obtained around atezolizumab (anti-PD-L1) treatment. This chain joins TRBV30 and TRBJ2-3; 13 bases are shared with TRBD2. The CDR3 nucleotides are TGTGCCTCCGGGACTAGCGGGATCACAGATACGCAGTATTTT. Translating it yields CASGTSGITDTQYF.